Here is one T cell receptor beta chain with its context. What it binds is not known. Germline V CDR1 and CDR2: SGHRS, YFSETQ. The CDR3 consists of 16 residues. V lost 0 bases, J lost 3 bases, and 8 bases stayed unmatched. CD8 memory fractions consisted of CD45RO+ and CCR7-negative CD45RA+ TemRA cells together. The data derive from a study of shared clonotypes between healthy human individuals. Study at large: Each donor had three CD4 naive, three CD4 memory, two CD8 naive and one CD8 memory plate.

Findings and caveats of the study: Generally, estimated richness proved larger in naive subsets than it did in memory subsets. Among non-shared clonotypes, generation probabilities were lower than among those shared by all four donors.

Clones were read by immunoSEQ multiplex PCR, and TCRdb kept only the in-frame ones, dropping some. The sample lists around 690,000 clones, 90% occurring once. The chain employs TRBV5-1 and TRBJ2-7, with 8 bases identical to TRBD1. This TCR derives from a young man in good health. Some clones in this sample may be carry-over from other donors' samples. The specimen sequenced was memory CD8+ T cells from PBMCs. Subset meaning: CD45RO+ cells pooled with CCR7-negative TemRA cells. CDR3 region: CASSLAGGSLDYEQYF. The CDR3 DNA reads TGCGCCAGCAGCTTGGCAGGGGGCAGTCTCGACTACGAGCAGTACTTC.